The sequence of this T cell receptor (beta chain) was determined in a study of patients and donors after allogeneic stem cell transplantation. TCRdb processed the RT-PCR reads anew with MiXCR; each CDR3 protein has one entry. This sample has 400,000 to 500,000 distinct CDR3 sequences, with under 20% found just once. CDR1 LGHNA and CDR2 YSLEER come from the germline V gene. CDR3 size: 14 residues. The junction had 5 bases not matched to a gene; V was cut back by 0 bases and J by 11 bases. The V and J genes are TRBV4-3 and TRBJ1-1; TRBD1 agrees at 11 bases. The clonotype was recovered from a human donor who was either an allogeneic HSCT recipient or a stem cell or donor lymphocyte infusion donor (not recorded which). It is not recorded whose cells these are; they may come from a transplant donor. The source material was blood, either unsorted or a sorted T cell fraction (not recorded which). The DNA for the CDR3 is TGCGCCAGCAGCCAAGAGGACAGGGGGCAAGTGGCTTTCTTT. It codes for CASSQEDRGQVAFF.